The next 32 T cell receptor beta chains were all read from a single sample in a study of CD8 T cells in Susac syndrome. RNA in amounts of roughly 0.45 to 1 ug was reverse transcribed with random hexamers. TCRdb re-called the immunoSEQ multiplex PCR reads with MiXCR, one entry per CDR3 protein. This sample has around 160,000 distinct CDR3 sequences, with approximately 94% found just once. The sample consisted of CD4+ T cells from PBMCs. The receptors shown here come from a human donor with multiple sclerosis.

The V and J genes are TRBV14 and TRBJ1-4; D perhaps matches TRBD1 (5 bases). With 4 bases removed from V and 2 bases from J, the gap between germline ends came to 14 bases. From germline, CDR1 is SGHDN and CDR2 FVKESK. This CDR3 region has 16 residues. In DNA, the CDR3 is TGTGCCAGCAGCCTAAGGGCAGGGCGGACTAATGAAAAACTGTTTTTT. Protein: CASSLRAGRTNEKLFF.

This sequence joins TRBV10-3 and TRBJ2-4; TRBD1 matches at 8 bases. Germline V CDR1 and CDR2: ENHRY, SYGVKD. V lost 2 bases and J lost 8; bases outside the gene matches: 5. The CDR3 runs to 14 residues. Here the CDR3 reads CAISEAGTGDIQYF. The DNA for the CDR3 is TGTGCCATCAGTGAGGCCGGGACAGGAGACATTCAGTACTTC.

The rearrangement joins TRBV30 to TRBJ2-3; the D is unclear. The CDR3 consists of 10 residues. Trimming left V 6 bases short and J 8 bases short, with 9 bases between. CDR1 GTSNPN and CDR2 SVGIG come from the germline V gene (reference sequence). CDR3 residues: CACAVGTQYF. The CDR3 DNA reads as TGTGCCTGCGCCGTCGGTACGCAGTATTTT.

The chain joins TRBV7-8 to TRBJ2-1; 8 bases are a match to TRBD1. The germline V gene has CDR1 SGHVS and CDR2 FQNEAQ. V was clipped by 5 bases and J by 8 bases; unmatched bases: 11. The CDR3 runs to 15 residues. CDR3 in amino acids: CASSATGGNWDEQFF. DNA of the CDR3: TGTGCCAGCAGCGCCACAGGGGGGAACTGGGATGAGCAGTTCTTC.

This rearrangement joins TRBV9 to TRBJ2-7; D possibly corresponds to TRBD2 (5 bases). The CDR3 extends over 14 amino acids. Germline V lookup: CDR1 SGDLS, CDR2 YYNGEE. V gave up 0 bases and J gave up 3 bases, with 10 bases separating them. CDR3 coding DNA: TGTGCCAGCAGCGTAGGTTCCGGGAACTACGAGCAGTACTTC. As protein: CASSVGSGNYEQYF.

The genes are TRBV5-1 and TRBJ2-1; TRBD2 agrees at 7 bases. This CDR3 is 15 amino acids long. From germline, CDR1 is SGHRS and CDR2 YFSETQ. J gave up 5 bases and V 2 bases, and 7 bases lay outside the gene matches. The DNA of the CDR3 is TGCGCCAGCAGCTTCGCCCTAGCGGAAAACAATGAGCAGTTCTTC. It is translated as CASSFALAENNEQFF.

This chain links TRBV2 with TRBJ2-4, with TRBD1 identical over 10 bases. The CDR3 length is 12 residues. J gave up 11 bases and V 5 bases, and 3 bases lay outside the gene matches. Germline lookup yields CDR1 SNHLY and CDR2 FYNNEI. In DNA, the CDR3 is TGTGCCAGCAGTCCGGGACAGGGGTTTCAGTACTTC. The encoded protein is CASSPGQGFQYF.

V usage is TRBV10-3 and J usage is TRBJ1-6; D is possibly TRBD1 (6 bases). Germline values: CDR1 ENHRY, CDR2 SYGVKD. The CDR3 runs 14 residues. Trimming stripped 6 bases from V and 5 bases from J, with 11 bases between. CDR3 in amino acids: CAISTDRHNSPLHF. The CDR3 DNA follows: TGTGCCATCAGCACAGACAGGCATAATTCACCCCTCCACTTT.

This clonotype showed up just a few times. The chain employs TRBV7-2 and TRBJ1-2; 8 positions agree with TRBD1. The J segment lost 4 bases and the V segment lost 6 bases, leaving 4 bases of the junction unmatched. The CDR3 has 13 amino acids. Germline lookup yields CDR1 SGHTA and CDR2 FQGNSA. CDR3 in DNA: TGTGCCAGCAGTGGGGACAGGCGCTATGGCTACACCTTC. Protein product: CASSGDRRYGYTF.

The chain uses TRBV29-1 and TRBJ1-5, with no clear D. V was trimmed by 7 bases and J by 7 bases, leaving 14 bases between them. The CDR3 length is 12 residues. CDR1 is SQVTM, CDR2 ANQGSEA, per germline. CDR3 sequence (DNA): TGCAGCGCCCGGTTGGCGGACCAGCCCCAGCATTTT. Its protein product is CSARLADQPQHF.

The chain links TRBV20-1 to TRBJ2-2, with D maybe TRBD2 (5 bases). The germline V gene has CDR1 DFQATT and CDR2 SNEGSKA (reference sequence). The CDR3 consists of 14 residues. V was shortened by 5 bases and J by 1 base, with 11 bases between the two germline ends. CDR3 region: CSAFDGENTGELFF. The CDR3 DNA is TGCAGTGCTTTCGACGGGGAGAACACCGGGGAGCTGTTTTTT.

The J gene is TRBJ1-2, the V gene TRBV12-3 or TRBV12-4; 8 positions agree with TRBD1. The CDR3 totals 14 residues. The V and J ends lost 4 bases and 6 bases, in that order; junction bases with no gene match: 7. The CDR3 coding sequence is TGTGCCAGCAGTTCCATTACAGGGGGGAATGGCTACACCTTC. Translation: CASSSITGGNGYTF.

The chain links TRBV30 to TRBJ2-7; 10 bases line up with TRBD2. In germline, CDR1 is GTSNPN, CDR2 SVGIG (reference sequence). Trimming took 4 bases from V and 7 from J; bases not matched to a gene: 1. The CDR3 sequence is 11 residues long. CDR3 protein: CAWTLAGEQYF. The CDR3 bases are TGTGCCTGGACACTAGCGGGAGAGCAGTACTTC.

The genes are TRBV7-9 and TRBJ2-2; TRBD2 might be the D (5 bases). Trimming cost V 5 bases and J 10 bases, with 14 bases left between them. The CDR3 loop spans 13 amino acids. Per germline, CDR1 SEHNR and CDR2 FQNEAQ (reference sequence). The CDR3 spells CASSEWEREELFF. CDR3 bases: TGTGCCAGCAGCGAATGGGAGAGGGAGGAGCTGTTTTTT.

The chain is built from TRBV7-2 and TRBJ1-2; D perhaps matches TRBD1 (6 bases). Germline values: CDR1 SGHTA, CDR2 FQGNSA. CDR3 length: 13 residues. With 2 bases removed from V and 9 bases from J, the gap between germline ends came to 13 bases. The CDR3 DNA follows: TGTGCCAGCAGCTTAAACAGGGCGTCAAGCTACACCTTC. This translates into CASSLNRASSYTF.

This sequence joins TRBV2 and TRBJ2-1; 14 bases match TRBD2. The CDR3 covers 15 residues. Germline assignment: CDR1 SNHLY and CDR2 FYNNEI. V dropped 8 bases and J dropped 9; count of bases not matched to a gene: 9. The CDR3 region has the DNA TGTGCCAGCGGGGGACTAGCGGGAGAAGTGAGTGAGCAGTTCTTC. It encodes CASGGLAGEVSEQFF.

The chain couples TRBV6-6 to TRBJ2-5, with D uncertain. The CDR3 has 15 amino acids. Per the germline V gene, CDR1 is MNHNY and CDR2 is SVGAGI (reference sequence). V lost 6 bases and J lost 2, with 16 bases in between. DNA for the CDR3: TGTGCCAGCAGAACCAGCACGGACGGTCAAGAGACCCAGTACTTC. It yields the protein CASRTSTDGQETQYF.

The CDR3 nucleotides read TGTGCCAGCAGCTTGGCTTTAGGCGCTAGCGGGATCGGGGAGCTGTTTTTT. As protein: CASSLALGASGIGELFF. This chain links TRBV5-4 with TRBJ2-2; 9 bases agree with TRBD2. Germline lookup yields CDR1 SGHNT and CDR2 YYREEE (reference sequence). This CDR3 contains 17 residues. Germline trimming cut 0 bases from V and 7 bases from J; bases unmatched to any gene: 10. The full variable domain, with the rest looked up from reference TRBV5-4 and TRBJ2-2, is ETGVTQSPTHLIKTRGQQVTLRCSSQSGHNTVSWYQQALGQGPQFIFQYYREEENGRGNFPPRFSGLQFPNYSSELNVNALELDDSALYLCASSLALGASGIGELFFGEGSRLTVL.

The V and J genes are TRBV5-1 and TRBJ1-2; D is ambiguous. This CDR3 region has 12 residues. Trimming cost V 0 bases and J 4 bases, with 4 bases left between them. The germline V gene encodes CDR1 SGHRS and CDR2 YFSETQ. The CDR3 region is CASSLGLYGYTF. CDR3 nucleotide sequence: TGCGCCAGCAGCTTGGGACTCTATGGCTACACCTTC.

The chain is built from TRBV5-1 and TRBJ2-2; 13 nucleotides match TRBD2. Germline-derived CDR1 and CDR2 are SGHRS and YFSETQ. J lost 5 bases, V lost 4 bases, and 5 bases had no gene match. CDR3 length: 16 residues. For the CDR3, the DNA is TGCGCCAGCAGCGCCCAGGGACTAGCGGGAACCGGGGAGCTGTTTTTT. Translated: CASSAQGLAGTGELFF. Looking up the rest from reference TRBV5-1 and TRBJ2-2 gives the full variable domain: KAGVTQTPRYLIKTRGQQVTLSCSPISGHRSVSWYQQTPGQGLQFLFEYFSETQRNKGNFPGRFSGRQFSNSRSEMNVSTLELGDSALYLCASSAQGLAGTGELFFGEGSRLTVL.

This chain links TRBV7-3 with TRBJ2-7; D not certain. From germline, CDR1 is SGHTA and CDR2 FQGTGA. The CDR3 has 13 amino acids. The V and J ends lost 4 bases and 6 bases respectively, with 13 bases between them. CDR3 DNA sequence: TGTGCCAGCAGCTCCGATCCCTCAGGCGAGCAGTACTTC. Amino acids: CASSSDPSGEQYF.

The chain uses TRBV6-1 and TRBJ1-5; D unclear. The CDR3 contains 8 residues. CDR1 and CDR2 (germline): MNHNS, SASEGT. CDR3 protein: CIHQPQHF. The CDR3 nucleotides are TGTATTCATCAGCCCCAGCATTTT.

The J gene is TRBJ1-3, the V gene TRBV30; no definite D call. Germline V gives CDR1 GTSNPN, CDR2 SVGIG (reference sequence). CDR3 length: 13 residues. With 3 bases removed from V and 2 bases from J, the gap between germline ends came to 8 bases. CDR3 sequence reads: CAWRQSAGNTIYF. The CDR3 region has the DNA TGTGCCTGGAGACAATCTGCTGGAAACACCATATATTTT.

This clonotype was counted only a few times. The chain is built from TRBV27 and TRBJ1-3, with D unresolved. Germline values: CDR1 MNHEY, CDR2 SMNVEV (reference sequence). The CDR3 is 13 amino acids. The germline V and J ends were trimmed by 3 bases and 0 bases, with 3 bases remaining between them. The DNA of the CDR3 is TGTGCCAGCAGTTTGAACTCTGGAAACACCATATATTTT. This translates into CASSLNSGNTIYF.

The V call is TRBV5-1, the J call TRBJ2-2; TRBD1 matches at 7 bases. Per germline, CDR1 SGHRS and CDR2 YFSETQ. This CDR3 has 16 amino acids. The trim removed 5 bases at V and 3 bases at J, leaving 10 bases unmatched. CDR3 protein: CASRPTGSGDTGELFF. The CDR3 coding sequence is TGCGCCAGCAGGCCGACAGGGTCGGGTGACACCGGGGAGCTGTTTTTT.

The rearrangement links TRBV27 to TRBJ2-7, with unresolved D. CDR1 is MNHEY, CDR2 SMNVEV, per germline (reference sequence). CDR3 length: 14 amino acids. The germline V and J ends were trimmed by 5 bases and 6 bases, with 17 bases remaining between them. Here the CDR3 DNA reads TGTGCCAGCAGTCAATCTAATTCGGGCTCCGAGCAGTACTTC. Protein: CASSQSNSGSEQYF.

The chain employs TRBV18 and TRBJ1-2, with unresolved D. Looked up from germline, CDR1 is KGHSH and CDR2 is LQKENI. This CDR3 has 13 amino acids. Between the trimmed V and J ends, which lost 3 bases and 8 bases, there was a span of 13 bases. The CDR3 loop reads CASSPGVGQGYTF. In DNA, the CDR3 is TGTGCCAGCTCACCGGGAGTGGGCCAGGGCTACACCTTC. The whole variable domain, remainder taken from reference TRBV18 and TRBJ1-2, is NAGVMQNPRHLVRRRGQEARLRCSPMKGHSHVYWYRQLPEEGLKFMVYLQKENIIDESGMPKERFSAEFPKEGPSILRIQQVVRGDSAAYFCASSPGVGQGYTFGSGTRLTVV.

The chain employs TRBV2 and TRBJ1-1; tentative D call: TRBD1 (6 bases). The CDR3 consists of 14 residues. Trimming stripped 5 bases from V and 5 bases from J, with 15 bases between. The V gene's germline CDR1 is SNHLY and CDR2 FYNNEI. In nucleotides, the CDR3 is TGTGCCAGCAGTCGGAACAGGGCTGGAACTGAAGCTTTCTTT. This codes for CASSRNRAGTEAFF.

The chain has TRBV29-1 and TRBJ2-1, with 11 bases that match TRBD1. V shed 6 bases and J 7 bases; nucleotides not matched to a gene: 17. Germline V lookup: CDR1 SQVTM, CDR2 ANQGSEA. This CDR3 contains 17 residues. The CDR3 coding sequence is TGCAGCGTCAGGGGGGGGATGCCGGACAGGGGGCGTAATGAGCAGTTCTTC. Translating it yields CSVRGGMPDRGRNEQFF.

The V call is TRBV3-1, the J call TRBJ1-5; maybe TRBD1 (5 bases). The CDR3 length is 16 residues. Trimming shortened V by 4 bases and J by 1 base, and 14 bases separated the two germline ends. Looked up from germline, CDR1 is LGHDT and CDR2 is YNNKEL (reference sequence). The chain's CDR3 is CASSPSTGGSNQPQHF. In nucleotides, the CDR3 is TGTGCCAGCAGCCCATCGACGGGGGGGAGCAATCAGCCCCAGCATTTT. Together with reference TRBV3-1 and TRBJ1-5, the CDR3 gives the full variable domain: DTAVSQTPKYLVTQMGNDKSIKCEQNLGHDTMYWYKQDSKKFLKIMFSYNNKELIINETVPNRFSPKSPDKAHLNLHINSLELGDSAVYFCASSPSTGGSNQPQHFGDGTRLSIL.

The chain links TRBV5-1 to TRBJ2-7; D is ambiguous. The CDR3 has 15 amino acids. CDR1 and CDR2 (germline): SGHRS, YFSETQ. With 0 bases removed from V and 3 bases from J, the gap between germline ends came to 13 bases. The CDR3 here is CASSLGTTASYEQYF. The CDR3 nucleotides are TGCGCCAGCAGCTTGGGAACAACAGCTAGCTACGAGCAGTACTTC.

This chain links TRBV12-3 or TRBV12-4 with TRBJ2-7; D unresolved. The V gene lost 5 bases and the J gene lost 2 bases, with 16 bases spanning the gap. The CDR3 length is 15 residues. The CDR3 bases are TGTGCCAGCAGTCCTTTTCCCGAGTCACCCTACGAGCAGTACTTC. It codes for CASSPFPESPYEQYF.